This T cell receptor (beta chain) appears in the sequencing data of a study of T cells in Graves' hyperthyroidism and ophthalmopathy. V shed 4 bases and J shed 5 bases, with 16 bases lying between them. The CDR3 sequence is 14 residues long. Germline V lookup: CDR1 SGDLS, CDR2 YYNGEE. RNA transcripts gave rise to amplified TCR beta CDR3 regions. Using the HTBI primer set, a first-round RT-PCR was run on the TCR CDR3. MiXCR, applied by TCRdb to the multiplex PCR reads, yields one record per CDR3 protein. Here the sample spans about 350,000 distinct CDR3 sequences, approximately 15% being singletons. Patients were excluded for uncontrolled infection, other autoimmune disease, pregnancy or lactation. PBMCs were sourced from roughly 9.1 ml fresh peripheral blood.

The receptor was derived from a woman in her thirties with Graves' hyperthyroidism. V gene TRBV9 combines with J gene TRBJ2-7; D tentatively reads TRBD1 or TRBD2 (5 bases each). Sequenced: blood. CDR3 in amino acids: CASSTRVGADEQYF. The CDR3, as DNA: TGTGCCAGCAGCACGAGGGTAGGGGCGGACGAGCAGTACTTC.